Below, 13 T cell receptor beta chains from the same sample are listed, as sequenced in a study of beta chain features in type 1 diabetes. Study conclusions and caveats: In every one of the four CD4+ subsets, TCRB CDR3s were moderately but significantly shorter in Type 1 diabetes patients.

The investigators reverse transcribed all of the isolated RNA, so they sequenced expressed TCRB transcripts. Profiling relied on immunoSEQ multiplex PCR, and the TCRdb table lists in-frame clones only, not all of them. The sample yields a few hundred thousand clones, approximately 13% seen once. These TCRs are of unknown antigen specificity. Input material: naive CD4+ T cells from blood. These receptors were taken from a man aged 30-40 years with type 1 diabetes.

Concerning this clone itself: A junction boundary mismatches the germline segment, possibly from a read error. In the same sample, other DNA sequences code for this CDR3. V and J are TRBV6-5 and TRBJ1-2, with 8 nucleotides matching TRBD1. Germline assignment: CDR1 MNHEY and CDR2 SVGAGI. The CDR3 runs to 15 residues. CDR3 nucleotide sequence: TGTGCCAGCAGGCCGAGAGGACAGGGCAACTACGGCTACACCTTC. Protein product: CASRPRGQGNYGYTF.

In this sample, this clone turned up a few times. The rearrangement joins TRBV19 to TRBJ1-6, with no clear D. The CDR3 contains 17 residues. Germline V gene lookup returns CDR1 LNHDA and CDR2 SQIVND (reference sequence). The V end was cut by 3 bases, the J end by 9 bases, with 21 bases between. As DNA, the CDR3 is TGTGCCAGTAGTATCCCTTCCGTGGGCTTGAGGGCTTCACCCCTCCACTTT. Translation gives CASSIPSVGLRASPLHF.

This clone was counted a few times. The chain recombines TRBV4-2 with TRBJ2-7; 9 nucleotides match TRBD1. CDR1 LGHNA and CDR2 YNFKEQ come from the germline V gene. The CDR3 consists of 15 residues. Trimming cost V 1 base and J 5 bases; bases outside gene matches: 6. The CDR3 coding sequence is TGTGCCAGCAGCCAAGGTGGGACAGGGCTACACGAGCAGTACTTC. It codes for CASSQGGTGLHEQYF.

This chain connects TRBV2 to TRBJ2-7; the match to TRBD1 covers 8 bases. The length of the CDR3 is 13 residues. In germline, CDR1 is SNHLY, CDR2 FYNNEI. The V segment lost 6 bases and the J segment 4 bases; nucleotides outside the gene matches: 5. The DNA for the CDR3 is TGTGCCAGCAGGACCAGGGGGCCGTACGAGCAGTACTTC. Translating it yields CASRTRGPYEQYF.

The V call is TRBV27, the J call TRBJ1-4, with a weak D call TRBD1 (6 bases). The ends were cut back, 5 bases at V and 8 bases at J, with 9 bases in the middle. The V gene's germline CDR1 is MNHEY and CDR2 SMNVEV (reference sequence). The CDR3 consists of 12 residues. Written as DNA, the CDR3 is TGTGCCAGCAGTACAGGGCGCGAAAAACTGTTTTTT. Its translation is CASSTGREKLFF. Based on the CDR3 plus reference TRBV27 and TRBJ1-4, the full variable domain is EAQVTQNPRYLITVTGKKLTVTCSQNMNHEYMSWYRQDPGLGLRQIYYSMNVEVTDKGDVPEGYKVSRKEKRNFPLILESPSPNQTSLYFCASSTGREKLFFGSGTQLSVL.

The chain couples TRBV6-4 to TRBJ2-1, with 7 positions matching TRBD1. Trimming took 6 bases from V and 1 from J; bases not matched to a gene: 3. Per germline, CDR1 MRHNA and CDR2 SNTAGT. The CDR3 is 14 residues long. In nucleotides, the CDR3 is TGTGCCAGCAGCAGGACAGGATCCTACAATGAGCAGTTCTTC. Its translation is CASSRTGSYNEQFF.

The chain links TRBV5-1 to TRBJ1-1; D may be TRBD1 (6 bases). The CDR3 is made up of 15 amino acids. V was shortened by 1 base and J by 2 bases, with 12 bases between the two germline ends. Germline CDR1 is SGHRS and CDR2 is YFSETQ. This CDR3 is CASSLRAGANTEAFF. The CDR3 coding sequence is TGCGCCAGCAGCTTGAGGGCAGGGGCTAACACTGAAGCTTTCTTT.

The chain uses TRBV5-1 and TRBJ2-3; 10 bases are a match to TRBD2. The germline CDR1 and CDR2 sequences are SGHRS and YFSETQ. CDR3 length: 16 amino acids. The J segment lost 2 bases and the V segment lost 0 bases, leaving 3 bases of the junction unmatched. The CDR3 nucleotides are TGCGCCAGCAGCTTGGCCGGGACTAGCGACACAGATACGCAGTATTTT. Amino acid sequence: CASSLAGTSDTDTQYF.

This clone was recorded a few times. J is TRBJ2-1 and V is TRBV5-4; D call uncertain. With 0 bases removed from V and 0 bases from J, the gap between germline ends came to 7 bases. CDR1 and CDR2 (germline): SGHNT, YYREEE (reference sequence). CDR3 length: 15 amino acids. CDR3 protein: CASSLEPGSYNEQFF. In nucleotides, the CDR3 is TGTGCCAGCAGCTTGGAGCCTGGCTCCTACAATGAGCAGTTCTTC.

The rearrangement links TRBV10-3 to TRBJ2-1; 7 bases match TRBD2. The CDR3 loop spans 15 amino acids. Trimming at V came to 4 bases and at J to 0 bases, leaving 3 bases not matched to a gene. CDR1 and CDR2 from the germline V gene are ENHRY and SYGVKD. The CDR3 reads CAISGSGTSYNEQFF. As DNA, the CDR3 is TGTGCCATCAGTGGAAGCGGGACCTCCTACAATGAGCAGTTCTTC.

The table lists this clone with a few counts. This chain links TRBV4-2 with TRBJ1-2; possible D gene TRBD1, 6 bases. The CDR3 runs 16 residues. The germline CDR1 and CDR2 sequences are LGHNA and YNFKEQ. The V end was cut by 1 base, the J end by 3 bases, with 15 bases between. CDR3 DNA sequence: TGTGCCAGCAGCCAAGGCACTGGGGGCTCCGACTATGGCTACACCTTC. Residues: CASSQGTGGSDYGYTF.

This clone was observed a handful of times. The chain is built from TRBV29-1 and TRBJ2-3, with a possible D match to TRBD2 (5 bases). Trimming took off 7 bases at V and 6 bases at J, with 17 bases between the two ends. Germline CDR1 is SQVTM and CDR2 is ANQGSEA. The CDR3 has 13 amino acids. CDR3 amino acids: CSAEKRRGDTQYF. For the CDR3, the DNA is TGCAGCGCTGAGAAGCGGAGAGGGGATACGCAGTATTTT.

This clone showed up just a few times. The V call is TRBV30, the J call TRBJ1-5; 7 bases match TRBD1. CDR1 is GTSNPN and CDR2 is SVGIG in the germline V gene (reference sequence). The CDR3 covers 15 residues. The V gene end was trimmed by 3 bases and the J gene end by 4 bases; junction bases not matched to a gene: 9. The CDR3 bases are TGTGCCTGGAGCGGCGGGGACAGTATTAATCAGCCCCAGCATTTT. Translation: CAWSGGDSINQPQHF.